The 4 T cell receptor beta chains given below trace back to one sample, sequenced in a study of blood T cell repertoires in COVID-19. TCRdb keeps only in-frame clones here, not all; method: immunoSEQ multiplex PCR. This table has about 26,000 clones, around 90% appearing once. The sample was peripheral blood. The receptors derive from a man in his 70s with acute or convalescent COVID-19.

As to this clone: Other DNA sequences in the sample encode the same CDR3. This chain joins TRBV2 and TRBJ1-2; TRBD1 matches at 7 bases. Per germline, CDR1 SNHLY and CDR2 FYNNEI. This CDR3 is 13 amino acids long. V lost 3 bases and J lost 7; bases outside the gene matches: 5. CDR3 sequence: CASSDRGAGGYTF. The CDR3 coding sequence is TGTGCCAGCAGTGACAGGGGGGCGGGTGGCTACACCTTC. Based on the CDR3 plus reference TRBV2 and TRBJ1-2, the full variable domain is EPEVTQTPSHQVTQMGQEVILRCVPISNHLYFYWYRQILGQKVEFLVSFYNNEISEKSEIFDDQFSVERPDGSNFTLKIRSTKLEDSAMYFCASSDRGAGGYTFGSGTRLTVV.

This clone was seen only once. The chain uses TRBV21-1 and TRBJ2-7; TRBD1 was called by the table and not checked on the DNA. TRBV21-1 is a pseudogene. The CDR3 sequence is 17 residues long. For the CDR3, the DNA is TGTGCCAGCCATGAGGGACAGGGGGCTCTAATCACCCGGGAGCAGTACTTC. It specifies CASHEGQGALITREQYF.

The chain couples TRBV7-2 to TRBJ2-1; 11 bases line up with TRBD2. Trimming took 4 bases from V and 4 from J; bases not matched to a gene: 12. The germline V gene encodes CDR1 SGHTA and CDR2 FQGNSA. The CDR3 is 18 residues long. CDR3 sequence: CASSWDRSLAGVYNEQFF. Written as DNA, the CDR3 is TGTGCCAGCAGCTGGGACAGGTCACTAGCGGGAGTATACAATGAGCAGTTCTTC.

V and J are TRBV5-1 and TRBJ2-3, with no clear D. V lost 4 bases and J 2 bases, leaving 8 bases between the germline ends. Germline V gene data show CDR1 as SGHRS and CDR2 as YFSETQ. This CDR3 has 13 amino acids. This chain's CDR3 is CASSLLLTDTQYF. In nucleotides, the CDR3 is TGCGCCAGCAGCCTCCTCCTCACAGATACGCAGTATTTT. The whole variable domain, filled in from reference TRBV5-1 and TRBJ2-3, reads KAGVTQTPRYLIKTRGQQVTLSCSPISGHRSVSWYQQTPGQGLQFLFEYFSETQRNKGNFPGRFSGRQFSNSRSEMNVSTLELGDSALYLCASSLLLTDTQYFGPGTRLTVL.